This T cell receptor (beta chain) was profiled in a study of cytomegalovirus exposure and HLA in healthy donors. Amplification used 60 Vbeta primers and 13 Jbeta primers. Produced via immunoSEQ multiplex PCR; TCRdb's table is partial and in-frame only. The sample lists approximately 150,000 clones, roughly 80% seen once, with under 6% in the top ten. The CDR3 has 20 amino acids. The material sequenced was PBMCs. The source is a man aged 30-40 years in good health and CMV-seronegative. The chain joins TRBV21-1 to TRBJ1-2. TRBV21-1 is tagged as a pseudogene. For the CDR3, the DNA is TGTGCCAGCAGCACTCTAGGGCGGGGGCGGGAAACTTTGATTAACTATGGCTACACCTTC. Encoded protein: CASSTLGRGRETLINYGYTF.